Listed below are T cell receptor beta chains from one sample, sequenced in a study of OX40 agonist ivuxolimab in advanced cancers. Only in-frame clones appear in the TCRdb table, and some are missing; sequencing was by immunoSEQ multiplex PCR. There are more than 60,000 clones in the sample; roughly four fifths occur only once, and roughly 3.3% lies in the top ten. This specimen consisted of CD4+ or CD8+ T cells sorted from blood, obtained in a trial of the OX40 agonist ivuxolimab. The receptors shown here come from an adult with an advanced solid tumor such as melanoma, head and neck, liver or kidney cancer. Both conserved end residues are part of each CDR3. The D gene is left open where the match is weak. Rows may omit the clone size; those that give it use once, few, many or a size class.

.,TRBJ2-3,TRBV2,once,13,CASRGFSTDTQYF,TGTGCCAGCAGGGGATTTAGCACAGATACGCAGTATTTT
.,TRBJ2-5,TRBV5-6,.,13,CASTTGFQETQYF,TGTGCCAGCACCACGGGTTTCCAAGAGACCCAGTACTTC
TRBD1,TRBJ1-6,TRBV7-3,.,14,CASSPQGGLEPPHF,TGTGCCAGCAGCCCCCAGGGGGGCCTAGAACCCCCCCACTTT
TRBD2,TRBJ2-3,TRBV25-1,.,16,CASSEPAGGRGDTQYF,TGTGCCAGCAGTGAACCAGCGGGGGGGCGAGGAGATACGCAGTATTTT
.,TRBJ1-2,TRBV7-2,.,14,CASSPGPGRNGYTF,TGTGCCAGCAGCCCTGGGCCAGGACGGAATGGCTACACCTTC
.,TRBJ2-1,TRBV7-2,once,15,CASSLPGNPYNEQFF,TGTGCCAGCAGCTTACCAGGGAATCCCTACAATGAGCAGTTCTTC
.,TRBJ1-1,TRBV11-1,few,15,CASSLGRGENTEAFF,TGTGCCAGCAGCTTAGGTCGGGGTGAGAACACTGAAGCTTTCTTT
.,TRBJ2-2,TRBV7-9,few,16,CASILGQIRNTGELFF,TGTGCCAGCATCCTGGGACAAATTCGTAACACCGGGGAGCTGTTTTTT
.,TRBJ2-1,TRBV4-1,.,18,CASSFRQGAGGLYNEQFF,TGCGCCAGCAGCTTCCGACAGGGGGCGGGGGGGTTGTACAATGAGCAGTTCTTC
TRBD1,TRBJ1-2,TRBV10-3,.,15,CAISESTGRTIGYTF,TGTGCCATCAGTGAGTCGACAGGGAGAACTATCGGCTACACCTTC
.,TRBJ2-5,TRBV14,few,17,CASSQGNRGGIQETQYF,TGTGCCAGCAGCCAAGGGAACAGGGGCGGGATTCAAGAGACCCAGTACTTC
.,TRBJ1-5,TRBV2,few,13,CASSGGGNQPQHF,TGTGCCAGCAGTGGAGGGGGCAATCAGCCCCAGCATTTT
.,TRBJ1-1,TRBV7-2,.,16,CASSLILGPQGTEAFF,TGTGCCAGCAGCCTGATCTTGGGCCCGCAGGGCACTGAAGCTTTCTTT
.,TRBJ1-5,TRBV4-2,.,17,CASSQDAGGRGNQPQHF,TGTGCCAGCAGCCAAGATGCGGGGGGCAGGGGCAATCAGCCCCAGCATTTT
.,TRBJ2-2,TRBV7-3,.,13,CASRTASTGELFF,TGTGCCAGCAGGACAGCCTCCACCGGGGAGCTGTTTTTT
TRBD2,TRBJ2-3,TRBV18,.,16,CASSPLAGGGTDTQYF,TGTGCCAGCTCACCGCTAGCGGGGGGAGGAACAGATACGCAGTATTTT
.,TRBJ2-5,TRBV14,.,14,CASSQGSAQGTQYF,TGTGCCAGCAGCCAAGGTTCAGCCCAGGGGACCCAGTACTTC
TRBD2,TRBJ2-1,TRBV19,once,18,CASSPGLAGGRLRDEQFF,TGTGCCAGTAGTCCCGGACTAGCGGGGGGCCGGCTTCGGGATGAGCAGTTCTTC
.,TRBJ1-1,TRBV18,.,12,CASGPEGTEAFF,TGTGCCAGCGGGCCCGAAGGCACTGAAGCTTTCTTT
.,TRBJ2-7,TRBV7-9,.,11,CASSQEYEQYF,TGTGCCAGCAGTCAGGAGTACGAGCAGTACTTC
TRBD2,TRBJ2-1,TRBV28,few,14,CASNSGGEADEQFF,TGTGCCAGCAACAGCGGGGGGGAGGCCGATGAGCAGTTCTTC
TRBD1,TRBJ2-7,TRBV5-1,.,16,CASSLLGQGFTYEQYF,TGCGCCAGCAGCTTGCTCGGACAGGGATTTACCTACGAGCAGTACTTC
TRBD1,TRBJ1-2,TRBV28,.,16,CASRLPPGQGNYGYTF,TGTGCCAGCAGACTTCCTCCGGGACAGGGGAACTATGGCTACACCTTC
.,TRBJ2-1,TRBV19,.,13,CASSMGGGGKEFF,TGTGCCAGTAGTATGGGGGGAGGGGGAAAGGAGTTCTTC
TRBD1,TRBJ1-2,TRBV28,.,18,CASSPRRDRGPSDYGYTF,TGTGCCAGCAGTCCCCGCCGGGACAGGGGGCCCTCTGACTATGGCTACACCTTC
TRBD1,TRBJ2-7,TRBV18,.,16,CASSPIWGDRGYEQYF,TGTGCCAGCTCACCAATCTGGGGGGACAGGGGCTACGAGCAGTACTTC